The 29 T cell receptor beta chains presented below share a single source sample, sequenced in a study of Graves' ophthalmopathy and Graves' hyperthyroidism. For repertoire sequencing, the TCR beta CDR3 regions were amplified from RNA transcripts. HTBI primers were employed in first-round RT-PCR, then a second-round multiplex PCR followed. TCRdb reprocessed the multiplex PCR reads with MiXCR, giving one entry per CDR3 protein. This table has roughly 50,000 distinct CDR3 sequences, roughly 46% appearing once. The material sequenced was peripheral blood. The source of these receptors is an adult woman with Graves' ophthalmopathy.

In its sample, this clonotype ranks as medium-sized. At one of its ends the junction is not consistent with the germline gene, which may arise from a read error. The J gene is TRBJ2-1, the V gene TRBV7-7; 11 nucleotides match TRBD2. CDR1 and CDR2 from the germline V gene are SSHAT and FNYEAQ (reference sequence). CDR3 length equals 15 residues. The CDR3 DNA reads as TGTGCTAGCAGTCTACTAGCGGGAGCGTACAATGAGCAGTTCTTC. Protein sequence: CASSLLAGAYNEQFF.

The chain recombines TRBV25-1 with TRBJ2-7; D might be TRBD2 (5 bases). CDR3 length equals 14 residues. The V gene lost 8 bases and the J gene lost 2 bases, with 16 bases spanning the gap. The germline gives CDR1 MGHDK, CDR2 SYGVNS. CDR3 coding DNA: TGTGCCAGCCTCGGAGGATCTCGGACCTACGAGCAGTACTTC. It yields the protein CASLGGSRTYEQYF.

In this sample, this clonotype turned up once. A much bigger clone sits one base away, suggesting this may be a read error. As the CDR3 is not closed by the conserved phenylalanine or tryptophan, this likely results from a read error. The rearrangement joins TRBV28 to TRBJ1-5; 7 bases line up with TRBD1. CDR1 is MDHEN, CDR2 SYDVKM, per germline. The length of the CDR3 is 14 residues. Trimming cost V 6 bases and J 7 bases; bases outside gene matches: 9. The CDR3 sequence is CASSGRGTGQPQHS. The CDR3 region has the DNA TGTGCCAGCAGCGGCAGGGGGACGGGGCAGCCCCAGCATTCT.

This clonotype came up many times. The chain joins TRBV27 to TRBJ2-7; 10 nucleotides match TRBD2. The CDR3 contains 15 residues. The junction had 8 bases not matched to a gene; V was cut back by 6 bases and J by 3 bases. CDR1 is MNHEY, CDR2 SMNVEV, per germline (reference sequence). CDR3 in DNA: TGTGCCAGCAGACATGTGCTAGCGGGAGACTACGAGCAGTACTTC. It codes for CASRHVLAGDYEQYF.

This chain joins TRBV9 and TRBJ2-6, with D unresolved. Looked up from germline, CDR1 is SGDLS and CDR2 is YYNGEE. V lost 4 bases and J 2 bases, leaving 13 bases between the germline ends. This CDR3 is built from 16 residues. DNA of the CDR3: TGTGCCAGCAGCCTTAAGGTGAACACTGGGGCCAACGTCCTGACTTTC. Its protein is CASSLKVNTGANVLTF.

This rearrangement joins TRBV14 to TRBJ1-3; unclear D gene. CDR1 and CDR2 (germline): SGHDN, FVKESK. There are 17 residues in the CDR3. Trimming took 7 bases from V and 0 from J, leaving 19 bases between them. The CDR3 loop is CASTTVRQIYSGNTIYF. As DNA, the CDR3 is TGTGCCAGCACCACAGTAAGGCAGATTTACTCTGGAAACACCATATATTTT.

The rearrangement joins TRBV7-2 to TRBJ2-1, with no clear D. Trimming removed 7 bases at V and 12 bases at J, with 19 bases between. There are 13 residues in the CDR3. CDR1 is SGHTA and CDR2 is FQGNSA in the germline V gene. The DNA for the CDR3 is TGTGCCAGCACCCACTTCTCCACAGATACGCAGTTCTTC. Translation: CASTHFSTDTQFF.

This clonotype was recorded at least ten times. The chain couples TRBV20-1 to TRBJ1-2, with D possibly matching TRBD1 (5 bases). From germline, CDR1 is DFQATT and CDR2 SNEGSKA (reference sequence). The CDR3 is 15 residues long. Trimming removed 4 bases from V and 8 bases from J, with 23 bases in between. This chain's CDR3 is CSANSGDAEEEGYTF. In DNA, the CDR3 is TGCAGTGCTAATAGCGGGGACGCGGAGGAAGAGGGCTACACCTTC.

This clonotype was picked up many times. V gene TRBV20-1 combines with J gene TRBJ1-5; weak D call: TRBD1 (5 bases). CDR1 is DFQATT and CDR2 is SNEGSKA in the germline V gene (reference sequence). V was trimmed by 0 bases and J by 0 bases, leaving 12 bases between them. There are 16 residues in the CDR3. CDR3 in DNA: TGCAGTGCTAGAGATCGGGGGATTTATAGCAATCAGCCCCAGCATTTT. As protein: CSARDRGIYSNQPQHF.

This rearrangement joins TRBV29-1 to TRBJ2-1, with 9 bases matching TRBD1. The V gene's germline CDR1 is SQVTM and CDR2 ANQGSEA. Trimming cost V 8 bases and J 5 bases; bases outside gene matches: 13. This CDR3 has 15 residues. The CDR3 protein is CSSDGQGTLHNEQFF. The CDR3 nucleotides read TGCAGCAGTGATGGACAGGGGACGCTTCACAATGAGCAGTTCTTC.

The gene calls are TRBV5-1 and TRBJ1-4; D possibly corresponds to TRBD1 (5 bases). Germline CDR1 is SGHRS and CDR2 is YFSETQ. V was trimmed by 3 bases and J by 0 bases, leaving 6 bases between them. The CDR3 length is 14 residues. The CDR3 region has the DNA TGCGCCAGCAGCTGGGGGGCAACTAATGAAAAACTGTTTTTT. Amino acids: CASSWGATNEKLFF.

The V gene is TRBV7-3, the J gene TRBJ2-3, with 12 bases fitting TRBD2. CDR3 length: 18 amino acids. The ends lost 6 bases at V and 5 bases at J; junction bases unmatched: 15. Looked up from germline, CDR1 is SGHTA and CDR2 is FQGTGA. This CDR3 is CASRKTSGRSSRGDTQYF. CDR3 nucleotides: TGTGCCAGCAGAAAAACTAGCGGGAGGAGTTCCCGGGGAGATACGCAGTATTTT. The full variable domain, rest sourced from reference TRBV7-3 and TRBJ2-3, is GAGVSQTPSNKVTEKGKYVELRCDPISGHTALYWYRQSLGQGPEFLIYFQGTGAADDSGLPNDRFFAVRPEGSVSTLKIQRTERGDSAVYLCASRKTSGRSSRGDTQYFGPGTRLTVL.

As for this clonotype: This may stem from a read error, because a much larger clone lies one nucleotide away. This sequence joins TRBV28 and TRBJ1-1; D is uncertain. This CDR3 comprises 15 residues. V lost 5 bases, J lost 1 base, and 14 bases lay in between. Germline V gene data show CDR1 as MDHEN and CDR2 as SYDVKM. CDR3 amino acids: CASSPPAGTNTEAFF. The DNA of the CDR3 is TGTGCCAGCAGTCCTCCTGCGGGTACGAACACTGAAGCTTTCTTT.

The chain joins TRBV28 to TRBJ1-1; the D gene is possibly TRBD1 (6 bases). V dropped 6 bases and J dropped 11 bases, with 13 bases sitting between them. The germline CDR1 and CDR2 sequences are MDHEN and SYDVKM. CDR3 length: 11 residues. This CDR3 reads CASSSQGTAFF. Written as DNA, the CDR3 is TGTGCCAGCAGCTCACAGGGAACTGCTTTCTTT.

This clonotype was detected ten times or more. The chain couples TRBV12-3 or TRBV12-4 to TRBJ1-6; D is unclear. The CDR3 has 15 residues. Trimming took off 6 bases at V and 6 bases at J, with 15 bases between the two ends. The CDR3 sequence: CASSHLIGPNSPLHF. The CDR3 DNA follows: TGTGCCAGCAGCCACCTAATAGGTCCTAATTCACCCCTCCACTTT.

This clonotype ranks as medium-sized. In nucleotides, the CDR3 is TGTGCCACCAGCACCGGCGGACTTGGCGTGGCCTCGCAGTACTTC. Translated: CATSTGGLGVASQYF. The rearrangement joins TRBV15 to TRBJ2-7; maybe TRBD2 (5 bases). CDR1 and CDR2 (germline): LNHNV, YYDKDF (reference sequence). This CDR3 region has 15 residues. V gave up 4 bases and J gave up 9 bases, with 22 bases separating them.

This clonotype was detected ten times or more. The chain employs TRBV7-3 and TRBJ2-7; possibly TRBD1 for D (6 bases). There are 13 residues in the CDR3. The V end was cut by 2 bases, the J end by 6 bases, with 11 bases between. CDR1 is SGHTA, CDR2 FQGTGA, per germline. CDR3 in DNA: TGTGCCAGCAGCTTACTGGGGGCGGGCGAGCAGTACTTC. It specifies CASSLLGAGEQYF.

The sample holds a few counts of this clonotype. A much larger clonotype is one base distant, so this may be a read error. The chain combines TRBV5-1 with TRBJ2-3, with 7 bases that match TRBD1. The CDR3 sequence is 15 residues long. From germline, CDR1 is SGHRS and CDR2 YFSETQ. Germline trimming cut 0 bases from V and 10 bases from J; bases unmatched to any gene: 11. CDR3 region: CASSLEGAHRDAQYF. The CDR3 DNA reads as TGCGCCAGCAGCTTGGAGGGGGCCCACAGGGATGCGCAGTATTTT.

With respect to this clonotype: The final CDR3 position lacks the conserved phenylalanine or tryptophan, pointing to a likely read error. The chain joins TRBV27 to TRBJ1-3; 7 bases line up with TRBD1. This CDR3 spans 15 amino acids. The J segment lost 6 bases and the V segment lost 7 bases, leaving 12 bases of the junction unmatched. CDR1 and CDR2 from the germline V gene are MNHEY and SMNVEV (reference sequence). Here the CDR3 reads CASTHRQGLINTIYL. The CDR3 nucleotides are TGTGCCAGCACCCACAGACAGGGACTAATAAACACCATATATCTT.

This clonotype is medium-sized (0.01 to 0.1%) by share. Relative to the germline gene, one junction end is altered; a read error may explain this. The gene calls are TRBV7-7 and TRBJ2-7; D possibly corresponds to TRBD1 (5 bases). The CDR3 totals 12 residues. The V gene's germline CDR1 is SSHAT and CDR2 FNYEAQ (reference sequence). DNA for the CDR3: TGTGCTAGCAGCTTATGGGGCGGCGAGCAGTACTTC. It codes for CASSLWGGEQYF.

This clonotype appeared many times. A much larger clonotype is one base distant, so this may be a read error. It is likely a read error, because the conserved phenylalanine at the end of the CDR3 is missing. The chain carries TRBV11-2 and TRBJ1-1; D remains ambiguous. This CDR3 has 11 residues. Per the germline V gene, CDR1 is SGHAT and CDR2 is FQNNGV. V was cut by 5 bases and J by 8 bases, with 9 bases left in between. In DNA, the CDR3 is TGTGCCAGCAGCCCGTATGACGAAGCTTTCTCT. Residues: CASSPYDEAFS.

This clonotype was seen ten or more times. The CDR3 DNA sequence: TGTGCCAGCAGTGCGGGAGAGAATGAGCAGTTCTTC. It yields the protein CASSAGENEQFF. The gene calls are TRBV6-4 and TRBJ2-1; D may be TRBD2 (6 bases). V was cut by 4 bases and J by 7 bases, with 8 bases left in between. Germline V gene data show CDR1 as MRHNA and CDR2 as SNTAGT. This CDR3 contains 12 residues.

This clonotype occurred many times. This chain connects TRBV28 to TRBJ2-7, with 10 bases that match TRBD1. The CDR3 consists of 15 residues. From germline, CDR1 is MDHEN and CDR2 SYDVKM. The V segment lost 8 bases and the J segment 3 bases; nucleotides outside the gene matches: 10. The chain's CDR3 is CASVTSGTGDYEQYF. CDR3 DNA: TGTGCCAGCGTTACCTCCGGGACAGGGGACTACGAGCAGTACTTC.

Details on this clonotype: A read error is possible here, since a much larger clone lies one base away. This chain connects TRBV28 to TRBJ1-4, with TRBD1 as a possible D gene (5 bases). Trimming stripped 6 bases from V and 8 bases from J, with 16 bases between. The CDR3 sequence is 14 residues long. Germline values: CDR1 MDHEN, CDR2 SYDVKM. CDR3 DNA sequence: TGTGCCAGCAGCCTTGGGGGGAGTAAGGAAAAACTGTTTTTT. This codes for CASSLGGSKEKLFF.

This clonotype was observed many times. The chain recombines TRBV6-5 with TRBJ2-3; 7 bases fit TRBD2. Germline V gene lookup returns CDR1 MNHEY and CDR2 SVGAGI. The length of the CDR3 is 16 residues. The J segment lost 3 bases and the V segment lost 0 bases, leaving 6 bases of the junction unmatched. CDR3 protein: CASSYSPGEGTDTQYF. The CDR3 DNA sequence: TGTGCCAGCAGTTACTCGCCGGGGGAGGGGACAGATACGCAGTATTTT.

This clonotype was seen many times. This sequence joins TRBV11-2 and TRBJ1-1; possibly TRBD1 for D (6 bases). Per germline, CDR1 SGHAT and CDR2 FQNNGV. The CDR3 is made up of 16 amino acids. Trimming pared 2 bases from V and 1 base from J, leaving 14 bases between. CDR3 amino acids: CASSLLSGVSNTEAFF. CDR3 in DNA: TGTGCCAGCAGCTTATTATCAGGGGTGTCGAACACTGAAGCTTTCTTT.

The chain couples TRBV29-1 to TRBJ2-1; 9 bases map to TRBD2. Germline V gene lookup returns CDR1 SQVTM and CDR2 ANQGSEA. V was clipped by 5 bases and J by 9 bases; unmatched bases: 5. The CDR3 covers 12 residues. The CDR3 region is CSVITSGREQFF. The CDR3 coding sequence is TGCAGCGTTATAACTAGCGGGCGTGAGCAGTTCTTC.

About this clonotype: Because the CDR3 is missing its conserved closing phenylalanine or tryptophan, this is likely a read error. No DNA is shown, since the ends of the CDR3 on it are uncertain; the CDR3 is the one TCRdb lists. The V and J genes are TRBV20-1 and TRBJ1-6. The CDR3 spans 8 residues, counting both ends. From germline, CDR1 is DFQATT and CDR2 SNEGSKA (reference sequence). The CDR3 sequence: CSARAPHS.

The gene calls are TRBV7-9 and TRBJ2-5; 9 nucleotides agree with TRBD2. Germline V gene data show CDR1 as SEHNR and CDR2 as FQNEAQ (reference sequence). CDR3 size: 15 residues. V lost 8 bases and J lost 7; bases outside the gene matches: 14. CDR3 protein: CASVLAGGSSGTQYF. DNA of the CDR3: TGTGCCAGCGTACTGGCGGGAGGGTCGTCAGGGACCCAGTACTTC.